Listed below are T cell receptor beta chains from one sample, sequenced in a study. TCRdb ran MiXCR on the RT-PCR reads and lists one entry per CDR3 protein. The table shows more than 600,000 distinct CDR3 sequences, with 14% occurring only once. The source material was memory CD4+ T cells from blood. The receptors originated from a female donor in good health, serving as a healthy control. CDR3s include the opening cysteine and the closing phenylalanine or tryptophan.

CDR3: CASSFEGTEAFF
length: 12
V: TRBV27

CDR3: CATSRDIDYGYTF
length: 13
V: TRBV15

CDR3: CAIRPQGANNSPLHF
length: 15
V: TRBV10-3

CDR3: CASSRQAHNSPLHF
length: 14
V: TRBV6-5

CDR3: CASSFGLGGGETQYF
length: 15
V: TRBV28

CDR3: CAWSAIAGLGQFF
length: 13
V: TRBV30

CDR3: CASSPSASPEQYF
length: 13
V: TRBV18

CDR3: CASTTETTNEKLFF
length: 14
V: TRBV6-5

CDR3: CASSQFAGGGDIQYF
length: 15
V: TRBV3-1

CDR3: CSVDLGTEAFF
length: 11
V: TRBV29-1

CDR3: CASSYHRGHPYEQYF
length: 15
V: TRBV28

CDR3: CASSFGQGGWDEQYF
length: 15
V: TRBV7-9

CDR3: CASSFGGNSPGELFF
length: 15
V: TRBV5-1

CDR3: CASSGVPGTANEKLFF
length: 16
V: TRBV7-9

CDR3: CSASLSGRAMAYEQYF
length: 16
V: TRBV20-1

CDR3: CSAPPGTTTLAKNIQYF
length: 17
V: TRBV20-1

CDR3: CASSSVRETEAFF
length: 13
V: TRBV12-3/TRBV12-4

CDR3: CASSLSTGGVKTQYF
length: 15
V: TRBV7-2

CDR3: CASSYPGNTQYF
length: 12
V: TRBV12-3/TRBV12-4

CDR3: CASSSGIAPQEETQYF
length: 16
V: TRBV11-2

CDR3: CASSWIGELGETQYF
length: 15
V: TRBV27

CDR3: CASSLGPRGNQPQHF
length: 15
V: TRBV7-8

CDR3: CSVVGGEETQYF
length: 12
V: TRBV29-1

CDR3: CASSLADSIYEQYF
length: 14
V: TRBV28

CDR3: CASSAPDRLVYEQYF
length: 15
V: TRBV6-1

CDR3: CASSIRGGGINQPQHF
length: 16
V: TRBV19

CDR3: CSATVSGANVLTF
length: 13
V: TRBV20-1

CDR3: CAWTGAGDTQYF
length: 12
V: TRBV30

CDR3: CASSYSTGSETQYF
length: 14
V: TRBV6-6

CDR3: CSAPRGLASTDTQYF
length: 15
V: TRBV20-1

CDR3: CASSYAAPIYYNEQFF
length: 16
V: TRBV6-5

CDR3: CSAPVGGYSYNEQFF
length: 15
V: TRBV20-1

CDR3: CASSQATGLSNQPQHF
length: 16
V: TRBV4-1

CDR3: CASSSGGIYGYTF
length: 13
V: TRBV27

CDR3: CSARVRTNTGELFF
length: 14
V: TRBV20-1

CDR3: CASSLTGLTYEQYF
length: 14
V: TRBV5-5

CDR3: CASKPELYTEAFF
length: 13
V: TRBV11-2

CDR3: CSAREPWTSLTQYF
length: 14
V: TRBV20-1

CDR3: CASSLGSGSTSGELFF
length: 16
V: TRBV12-3/TRBV12-4

CDR3: CAISPTNTEAFF
length: 12
V: TRBV10-3

CDR3: CSALGYNEQFF
length: 11
V: TRBV20-1

CDR3: CASSVSSRIGQPQHF
length: 15
V: TRBV9

CDR3: CSASRRTGLNTEAFF
length: 15
V: TRBV20-1

CDR3: CAISESNRGISGANVLTF
length: 18
V: TRBV10-3

CDR3: CASSPPGEVTEAFF
length: 14
V: TRBV18

CDR3: CASSAGRTYGYTF
length: 13
V: TRBV9

CDR3: CASSLTAGGPTGELFF
length: 16
V: TRBV5-1

CDR3: CASSQDLGREQFF
length: 13
V: TRBV4-2

CDR3: CASSSPGQGRNEQFF
length: 15
V: TRBV12-3/TRBV12-4

CDR3: CASSPSGRSDTQYF
length: 14
V: TRBV18

CDR3: CSARDGSMGPLHGYTF
length: 16
V: TRBV20-1

CDR3: CASSFSPQSTDTQYF
length: 15
V: TRBV5-1

CDR3: CASSLRRTRRAYGYTF
length: 16
V: TRBV3-1

CDR3: CASSQAGSNEQFF
length: 13
V: TRBV4-1

CDR3: CSVDRGAGRIF
length: 11
V: TRBV29-1

CDR3: CSASRRNQPQHF
length: 12
V: TRBV20-1

CDR3: CATSGLAGDTDTQYF
length: 15
V: TRBV24-1

CDR3: CASSQVRRGEQFF
length: 13
V: TRBV4-3